This entry is about one T cell receptor beta chain. The target of this receptor is not known. No clone much larger than this one lies a single base away; base qualities are absent. These data come from a study of technical replicates of blood from a few donors (dated by TCRdb to the late 2010s). At the junction V is shortened by 2 bases and J by 1 base; bases outside the gene matches: 5. CDR1 and CDR2 are drawn from the germline V gene: MNHNS, SASEGT. The CDR3 sequence holds 15 residues, the cysteine and phenylalanine included. This entry keeps only the CDR3 DNA: 45 bases, framed from base 1. The library was generated by the immunoSEQ multiplex PCR assay. Entries here come from immuneACCESS through TCRdb and include only in-frame sequences with V and J called. Some clones fail to appear in such tables; in the studies checked, an unresolved V gene covers under half of the shortfall, and the cause of the remainder is unknown. Here the sample has around 84,000 clones; 95% to 98% occur a single time. The ten largest make up 0.12% to 0.15% of the sample.

The sequenced material came from T cells isolated from PBMCs. The chain is assembled from TRBV6-1 and TRBJ2-7, with 7 junctional bases fitting TRBD1. This clonotype originated in a human donor in good health. For the CDR3, the sequence is CASSETDRQSYEQYF. The bases are TGTGCCAGCAGTGAAACGGACAGGCAATCCTACGAGCAGTACTTC.